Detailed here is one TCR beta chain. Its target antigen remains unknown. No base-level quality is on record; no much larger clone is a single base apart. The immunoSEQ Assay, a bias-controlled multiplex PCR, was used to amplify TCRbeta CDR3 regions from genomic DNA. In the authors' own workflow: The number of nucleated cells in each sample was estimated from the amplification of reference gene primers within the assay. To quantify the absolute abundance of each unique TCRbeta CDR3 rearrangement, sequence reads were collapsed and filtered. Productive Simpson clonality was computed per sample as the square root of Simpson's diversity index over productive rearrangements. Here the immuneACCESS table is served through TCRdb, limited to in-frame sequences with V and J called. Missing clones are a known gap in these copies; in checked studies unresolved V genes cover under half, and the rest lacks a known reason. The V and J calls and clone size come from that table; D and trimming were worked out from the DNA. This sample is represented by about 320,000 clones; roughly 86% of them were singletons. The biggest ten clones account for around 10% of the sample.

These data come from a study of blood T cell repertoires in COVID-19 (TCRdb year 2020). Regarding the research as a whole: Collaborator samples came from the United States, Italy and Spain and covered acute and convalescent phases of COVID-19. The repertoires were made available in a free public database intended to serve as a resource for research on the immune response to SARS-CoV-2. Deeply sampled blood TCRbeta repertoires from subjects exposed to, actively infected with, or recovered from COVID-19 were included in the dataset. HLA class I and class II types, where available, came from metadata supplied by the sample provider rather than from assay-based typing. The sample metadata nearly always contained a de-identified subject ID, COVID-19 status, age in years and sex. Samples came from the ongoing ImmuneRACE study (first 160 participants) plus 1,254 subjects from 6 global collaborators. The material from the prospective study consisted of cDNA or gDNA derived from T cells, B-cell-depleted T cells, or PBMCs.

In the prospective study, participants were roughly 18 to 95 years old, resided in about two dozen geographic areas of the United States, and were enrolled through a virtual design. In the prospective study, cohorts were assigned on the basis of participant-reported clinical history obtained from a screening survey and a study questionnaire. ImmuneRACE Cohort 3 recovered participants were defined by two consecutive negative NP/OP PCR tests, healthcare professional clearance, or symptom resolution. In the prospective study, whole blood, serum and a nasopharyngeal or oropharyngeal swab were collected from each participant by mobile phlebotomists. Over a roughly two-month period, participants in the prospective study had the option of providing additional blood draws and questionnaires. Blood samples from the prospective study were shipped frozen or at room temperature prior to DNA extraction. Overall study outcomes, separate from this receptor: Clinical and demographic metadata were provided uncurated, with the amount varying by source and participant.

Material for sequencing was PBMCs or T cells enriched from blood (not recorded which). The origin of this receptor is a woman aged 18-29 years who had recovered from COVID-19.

The sequenced DNA is TGTGCCAGCAGCTTTGGGGACAGCTATGGCTACACCTTC. This codes for CASSFGDSYGYTF. This chain is built from TRBV7-3 and TRBJ1-2, and 7 junctional nucleotides match TRBD1. The CDR3 starts with the cysteine, ends with the phenylalanine, and has 13 residues. The entry retains the CDR3 DNA only, 39 bases that are in frame from base 1. V is cut back by 3 bases and J by 4 bases, with 2 bases in the junction unmatched. The germline V gene sets CDR1 to SGHTA and CDR2 to FQGTGA.